What follows describes a single T cell receptor beta chain. Its antigen is not known. The PCR had 60 Vbeta and 13 Jbeta primers. Profiled with immunoSEQ multiplex PCR; TCRdb holds only in-frame clones, not every one. The sample records under 200,000 clones, roughly 80% being singletons. This record belongs to a study of cytomegalovirus exposure and HLA in healthy donors. Study-wide context: Among a few hundred genotyped donors, around 80% fell in the Caucasian-associated ancestry cluster.

Study-level points and caveats: Most TCR sequences proved rare, with some public TCRs found in many donors. Data from an earlier analysis indicated that most TCR beta V segments were productive either about 90% or about 30% of the time.

Sequencing was performed on PBMCs. The receptor was derived from a woman under 40 in good health and CMV-seropositive.

The CDR3 nucleotides read TGTGCCAGCAGCCCTCGTGGAGCGGGGTCTCATGAGCAGTTCTTC. Residues: CASSPRGAGSHEQFF. This sequence joins TRBV5-4 and TRBJ2-1; TRBD2 matches 7 bases. Germline CDR1 reads SGHNT; CDR2 reads YYREEE (reference sequence). The CDR3 spans 15 residues. Trimming took 4 bases from V and 8 from J; bases not matched to a gene: 12.